This TCR beta chain emerged from a study of Tregs in tolerant kidney transplant recipients. Notes on the study in general: Tregs expanded with activated donor B cells seemed most donor-specific.

To note about this clone: The target antigen is unknown.

The method was immunoSEQ multiplex PCR; TCRdb's version includes in-frame clones alone and lacks a portion of them. The data hold 90,000 to 150,000 clones, with 85% to 95% observed a single time. Sequenced sample: CD4+ T cells from blood. This clonotype originated in a human donor in good health.

This CDR3 is CASSLGENTEAFF. The CDR3 DNA sequence: TGTGCCAGCAGCTTAGGGGAGAACACTGAAGCTTTCTTT. The chain employs TRBV11-3 and TRBJ1-1; D gene uncertain. The CDR3 has 13 amino acids. Germline-derived CDR1 and CDR2 are SGHNT and YENEEA. V dropped 1 base and J dropped 1 base, with 4 bases sitting between them.